This TCR beta chain was profiled in a study of OX40 agonist ivuxolimab in advanced cancers. Turning to the study itself: As their treatment, patients were administered ivuxolimab, an agonistic anti-OX40 (CD134) antibody.

Findings and caveats of the study: Clones of CD4+ and CD8+ blood T cells grew by week 6 at doses of 0.1 to 3.0 mg/kg. Normalized T-cell clonal expansion was also low in some nonresponders.

With respect to this clone: Its antigen remains unidentified.

The data were produced by immunoSEQ multiplex PCR, yet TCRdb's version contains in-frame clones alone and is incomplete. The data contain tens of thousands of clones, around 94% of them singletons. This clonotype was sampled from an adult with an advanced solid tumor such as melanoma, head and neck, liver or kidney cancer. The specimen was CD4+ or CD8+ T cells sorted from blood, collected in a trial of the OX40 agonist ivuxolimab.

As DNA, the CDR3 is TGTGCCAGCAGCCTCCCCAACGGTGGAAACAGCTACGAGCAGTACTTC. Amino acid sequence: CASSLPNGGNSYEQYF. V and J are TRBV11-2 and TRBJ2-7; D gene unclear. The V gene's germline CDR1 is SGHAT and CDR2 FQNNGV. Trimming pared 5 bases from V and 3 bases from J, leaving 20 bases between. The CDR3 spans 16 residues.